This is a list of T cell receptor beta chains from one sample in a study of blood T cell repertoires in COVID-19. Some clones are missing from TCRdb's copy, which holds only in-frame ones; the method was immunoSEQ multiplex PCR. The sample has some 200,000 clones, roughly four fifths seen once. The source material was peripheral blood. The receptor set was obtained from a woman aged 40 to 50 with acute or convalescent COVID-19. The CDR3 runs from the conserved cysteine through the conserved F or W. The D gene is left open where the match is weak. Some rows mark clone size as missing; the rest say once, few, many or name a class of expanded clone.

D	V	J	size	DNA	CDR3
.	TRBV19	TRBJ2-3	.	TGTGCCAGTAGTGCGACTAAGAGAGATACGCAGTATTTT	CASSATKRDTQYF
.	TRBV4-1	TRBJ1-6	.	TGCGCCAGCAGCCAAGATGATCGAGGGAATTCACCCCTCCACTTT	CASSQDDRGNSPLHF
.	TRBV6-1	TRBJ1-1	.	TGTGCCAGCAGTGAAGATTGGCACAGAGCTTTCTTT	CASSEDWHRAFF
TRBD2	TRBV20-1	TRBJ2-5	.	TGCAGTGCTAGTTTTTCGGGACTAGCGTCAGCAGAGACCCAGTACTTC	CSASFSGLASAETQYF
.	TRBV28	TRBJ2-7	.	TGTGCCAGCAGTTTTTTGGCCAGTGCTAGGTACGAGCAGTACTTC	CASSFLASARYEQYF
.	TRBV6-5	TRBJ2-7	.	TGTGCCAGCAATATAGCAGGGAATGGTCCTCACGAGCAGTACTTC	CASNIAGNGPHEQYF
TRBD1	TRBV11-2	TRBJ1-3	.	TGTGCCAGCAGCTTATTTCAACTAGCGGGGACAGGGCCTGGAAACACCATATATTTT	CASSLFQLAGTGPGNTIYF
.	TRBV7-2	TRBJ2-7	.	TGTGCCAGCAGCCCCTCCGGGGGTTCCTACGAGCAGTACTTC	CASSPSGGSYEQYF
.	TRBV5-4	TRBJ2-5	few	TGTGCCAGCAGCTTGGAGGGGGGGACGGGAGAGACCCAGTACTTC	CASSLEGGTGETQYF
.	TRBV4-1	TRBJ1-5	.	TGCGCCAGCAGCCAAGAGCCCGTGCAGGGTTTTAGCAATCAGCCCCAGCATTTT	CASSQEPVQGFSNQPQHF
TRBD2	TRBV9	TRBJ2-1	.	TGTGCCAGCAGCGCCGGGACTAATAATCATGAGCAGTTCTTC	CASSAGTNNHEQFF
.	TRBV2	TRBJ1-2	.	TGTGCCAGCAGTGAAACAGGGTGGGGCTACACCTTC	CASSETGWGYTF
.	TRBV2	TRBJ1-5	.	TGTGCCAGCAGTATGGACAGTCAGCCCCAGCATTTT	CASSMDSQPQHF
TRBD1	TRBV13	TRBJ2-7	.	TGTGCCAGCAGCTCGTCGGACAGGGACTACGAGCAGTACTTC	CASSSSDRDYEQYF
.	TRBV24-1	TRBJ2-3	.	TGTGCCACCAGTGGCCTCGGGACACCCCGGTATGGCACAGATACGCAGTATTTT	CATSGLGTPRYGTDTQYF
.	TRBV6-6	TRBJ2-1	.	TGTGCCAGCAGTCAAGGACTCGCCCTTTACAATGAGCAGTTCTTC	CASSQGLALYNEQFF
TRBD1	TRBV6-6	TRBJ1-4	.	TGTGCCAGCAGTTACAACAGGGGCGATGAAAAACTGTTTTTT	CASSYNRGDEKLFF
TRBD2	TRBV4-2	TRBJ2-7	.	TGTGCCAGCAGCTCGCGGGGGGGTTACGAGCAGTACTTC	CASSSRGGYEQYF
TRBD2	TRBV20-1	TRBJ2-7	.	TGCAGTGCTAGTTTGGAGGGACTAGGAACGAGCGGGTCCGAGCAGTACTTC	CSASLEGLGTSGSEQYF